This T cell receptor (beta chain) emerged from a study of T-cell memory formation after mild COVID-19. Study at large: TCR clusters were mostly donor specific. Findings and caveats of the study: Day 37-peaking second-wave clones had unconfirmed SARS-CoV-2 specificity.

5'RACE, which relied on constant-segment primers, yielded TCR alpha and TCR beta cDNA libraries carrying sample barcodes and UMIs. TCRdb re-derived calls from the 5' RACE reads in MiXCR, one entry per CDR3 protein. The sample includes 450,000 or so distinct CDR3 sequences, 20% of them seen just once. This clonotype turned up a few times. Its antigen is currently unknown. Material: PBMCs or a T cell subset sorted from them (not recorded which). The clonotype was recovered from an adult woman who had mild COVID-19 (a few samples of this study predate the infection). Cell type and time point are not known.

In DNA form, the CDR3 reads TGTGCCAGCAGCGTGGGGTTGGTGCGCGACTACAATGAGCAGTTCTTC. It codes for CASSVGLVRDYNEQFF. The V and J genes are TRBV7-9 and TRBJ2-1; no firm D call. Trimming shortened V by 5 bases and J by 3 bases, and 17 bases separated the two germline ends. The CDR3 has 16 amino acids. Germline values: CDR1 SEHNR, CDR2 FQNEAQ (reference sequence).